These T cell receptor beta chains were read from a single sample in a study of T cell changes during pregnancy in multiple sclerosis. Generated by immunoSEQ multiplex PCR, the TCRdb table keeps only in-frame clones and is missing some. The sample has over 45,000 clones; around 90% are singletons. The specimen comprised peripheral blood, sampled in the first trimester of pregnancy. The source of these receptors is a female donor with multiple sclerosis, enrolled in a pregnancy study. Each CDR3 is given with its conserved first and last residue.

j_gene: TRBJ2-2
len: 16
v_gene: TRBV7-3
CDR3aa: CASSNQPGQGGGELFF

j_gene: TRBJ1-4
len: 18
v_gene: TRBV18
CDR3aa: CASSPGVPTGRGNEKLFF

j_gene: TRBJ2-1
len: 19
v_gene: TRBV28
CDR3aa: CASTTPVPTSGSSYNEQFF

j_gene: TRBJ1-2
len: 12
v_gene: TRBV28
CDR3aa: CASSEPIRGYTF

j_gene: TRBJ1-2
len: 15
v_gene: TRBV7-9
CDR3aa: CASSLGAGSDYGYTF

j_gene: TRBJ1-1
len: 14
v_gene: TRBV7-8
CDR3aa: CASSLGQANTEAFF

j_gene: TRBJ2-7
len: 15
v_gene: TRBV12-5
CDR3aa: CASGLSTPRGQEQYF

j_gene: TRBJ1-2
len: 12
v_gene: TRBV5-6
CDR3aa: CASSLWEGDYTF

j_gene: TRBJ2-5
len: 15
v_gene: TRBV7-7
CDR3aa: CASSLRTTGEETQYF

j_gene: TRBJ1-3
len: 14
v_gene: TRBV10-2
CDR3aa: CASISGTGGNTIYF

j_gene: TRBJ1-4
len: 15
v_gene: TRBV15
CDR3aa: CATSREWDRDEKLFF

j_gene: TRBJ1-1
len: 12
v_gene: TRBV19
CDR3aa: CASSQTGYEAFF

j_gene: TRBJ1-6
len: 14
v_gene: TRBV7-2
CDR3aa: CASSLAHDNSPLHF

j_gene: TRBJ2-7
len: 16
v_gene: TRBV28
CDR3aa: CASSFVGLAGPYEQYF

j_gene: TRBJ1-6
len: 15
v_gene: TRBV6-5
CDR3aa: CASRLWDTQNSPLHF

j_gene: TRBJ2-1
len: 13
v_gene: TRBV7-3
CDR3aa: CASSPSAYNEQFF

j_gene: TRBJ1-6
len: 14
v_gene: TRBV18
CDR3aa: CASSQGSYNSPLHF

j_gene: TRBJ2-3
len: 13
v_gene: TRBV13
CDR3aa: CASSLPGTDTQYF

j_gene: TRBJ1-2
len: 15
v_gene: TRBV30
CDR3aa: CAWSPGTGISRGYTF

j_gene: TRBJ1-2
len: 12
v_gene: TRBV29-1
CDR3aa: CSVGGQGYGYTF

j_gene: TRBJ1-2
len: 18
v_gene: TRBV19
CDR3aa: CASSILGQSNPPNYGYTF

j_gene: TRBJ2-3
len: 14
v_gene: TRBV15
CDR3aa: CATSRDYSTDTQYF

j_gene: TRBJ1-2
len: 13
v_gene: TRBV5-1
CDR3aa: CASSLQGTDGYTF

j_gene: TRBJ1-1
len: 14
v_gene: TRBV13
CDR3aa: CASSYRQGFTEAFF

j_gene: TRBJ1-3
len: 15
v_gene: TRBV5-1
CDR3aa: CASSSDRGAGNTIYF

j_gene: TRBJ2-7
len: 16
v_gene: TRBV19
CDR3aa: CASSISGRGTLYEQYF

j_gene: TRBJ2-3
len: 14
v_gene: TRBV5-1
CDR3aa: CASRQGDRADTQYF

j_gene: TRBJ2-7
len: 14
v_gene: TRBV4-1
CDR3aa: CASSLQGTGYEQYF

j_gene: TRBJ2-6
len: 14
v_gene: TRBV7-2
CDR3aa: CASSSYGGANVLTF

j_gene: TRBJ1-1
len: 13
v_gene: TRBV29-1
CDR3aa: CSVYDTRHTEAFF

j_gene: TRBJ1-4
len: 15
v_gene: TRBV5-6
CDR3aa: CASSSSSGTGEKLFF

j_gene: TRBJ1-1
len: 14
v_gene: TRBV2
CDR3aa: CASRPRDKSNESFF

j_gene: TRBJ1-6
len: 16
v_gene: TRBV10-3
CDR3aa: CAISERQGARNSPLHF

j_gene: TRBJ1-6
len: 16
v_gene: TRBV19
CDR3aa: CASRPGQGPTTAPLHF

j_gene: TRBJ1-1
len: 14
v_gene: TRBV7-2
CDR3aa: CASSSRDTNTEAFF

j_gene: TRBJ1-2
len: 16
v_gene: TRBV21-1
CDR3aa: CASSKISPGSDYGYTF

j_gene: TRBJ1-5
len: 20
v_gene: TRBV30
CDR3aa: CAWSVRGPRMDRGRDQPQHF

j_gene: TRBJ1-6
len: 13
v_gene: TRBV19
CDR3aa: CDQKGARISPLHF

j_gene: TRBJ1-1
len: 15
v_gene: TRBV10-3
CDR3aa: CAISDFRYANTEAFF

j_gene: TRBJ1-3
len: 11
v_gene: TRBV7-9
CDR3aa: CASSFRNTIYF

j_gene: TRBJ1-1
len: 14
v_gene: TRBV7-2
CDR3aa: CASSPWWANTEAFF

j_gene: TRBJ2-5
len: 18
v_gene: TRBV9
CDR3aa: CASSVAPGGAGYQETQYF

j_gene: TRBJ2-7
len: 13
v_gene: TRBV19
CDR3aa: CASSIGSAGEQYF

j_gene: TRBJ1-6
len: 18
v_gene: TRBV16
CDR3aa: CASSSQAPGTVNNSPLHF

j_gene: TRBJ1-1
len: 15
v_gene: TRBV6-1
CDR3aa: CASSYRQGLNTEAFF